This entry lists 8 T cell receptor beta chains sequenced from one sample in a study of shared clonotypes between healthy human individuals. The naive CD8 fraction comprised CD45RO-negative cells positively selected for CCR7 and excluded terminally differentiated effector memory CD45RA+ cells. The repertoire was sequenced with immunoSEQ multiplex PCR; TCRdb's copy has only in-frame clones and lacks some. Of a few hundred thousand clones detected, roughly 96% appear once; the ten largest clones hold roughly 0.1%. The sequenced sample was naive CD8+ T cells sorted from blood. All receptors derive from a woman in her twenties or thirties in good health.

J is TRBJ2-4 and V is TRBV27; a possible D gene is TRBD2 (6 bases). V shed 9 bases and J shed 7 bases, with 22 bases lying between them. CDR3 length equals 15 residues. Germline V gene data show CDR1 as MNHEY and CDR2 as SMNVEV (reference sequence). As DNA, the CDR3 is TGTGCCAGTACCCCTCTGGGAACGGGAGTGAACATTCAGTACTTC. This encodes CASTPLGTGVNIQYF.

This clone was recorded only once. The chain has TRBV11-2 and TRBJ1-1; D is uncertain. Germline CDR1 and CDR2: SGHAT and FQNNGV. The V and J ends lost 3 bases and 5 bases respectively, with 16 bases between them. The CDR3 contains 15 residues. CDR3 sequence reads: CASSFRRGTGTEAFF. Written as DNA, the CDR3 is TGTGCCAGCAGCTTCAGACGGGGAACGGGTACTGAAGCTTTCTTT.

The genes are TRBV6-1 and TRBJ2-3, with D maybe TRBD2 (5 bases). V was cut by 4 bases and J by 6 bases, with 14 bases left in between. This CDR3 is built from 14 residues. The V gene's germline CDR1 is MNHNS and CDR2 SASEGT. This CDR3 is CASSGRRATDTQYF. The CDR3 nucleotides are TGTGCCAGCAGTGGTCGGCGGGCCACCGATACGCAGTATTTT.

The chain combines TRBV7-8 with TRBJ2-1, with D possibly being TRBD2 (7 bases). The CDR3 loop spans 17 amino acids. Deletions cut 2 bases from V and 6 bases from J, with 20 bases between. Germline V gene data show CDR1 as SGHVS and CDR2 as FQNEAQ. For the CDR3, the DNA is TGTGCCAGCAGCTTACCCTGGGGGGGCGGTACTCGCAATGAGCAGTTCTTC. Protein sequence: CASSLPWGGGTRNEQFF.

This sequence joins TRBV6-1 and TRBJ1-5; TRBD1 might be the D (6 bases). Germline CDR1 MNHNS, CDR2 SASEGT. Trimming stripped 2 bases from V and 4 bases from J, with 12 bases between. The CDR3 consists of 15 residues. The CDR3 region has the DNA TGTGCCAGCAGTGAAAACAGGGTCGGGAATCAGCCCCAGCATTTT. Translation: CASSENRVGNQPQHF.

The V and J genes are TRBV6-5 and TRBJ1-1, with D tentatively TRBD1 (5 bases). Trimming pared 6 bases from V and 1 base from J, leaving 12 bases between. Germline CDR1 and CDR2: MNHEY and SVGAGI. CDR3 length: 14 residues. Here the CDR3 reads CASRPGVSNTEAFF. The CDR3 nucleotides read TGTGCCAGCAGGCCGGGGGTTTCGAACACTGAAGCTTTCTTT.

The rearrangement joins TRBV2 to TRBJ1-1; tentatively, D is TRBD1 (5 bases). The CDR3 contains 15 residues. V dropped 7 bases and J dropped 3 bases, with 18 bases sitting between them. Germline assignment: CDR1 SNHLY and CDR2 FYNNEI. The CDR3 reads CASIHHGGGYTEAFF. The CDR3 region has the DNA TGTGCCAGCATCCACCACGGGGGGGGGTACACTGAAGCTTTCTTT.

The chain carries TRBV10-2 and TRBJ2-1, with D possibly being TRBD2 (6 bases). Germline V gene data show CDR1 as WSHSY and CDR2 as SAAADI. The CDR3 extends over 13 amino acids. The germline V and J ends were trimmed by 4 bases and 4 bases, with 8 bases remaining between them. The CDR3 reads CASSGSGYNEQFF. DNA for the CDR3: TGCGCCAGCAGTGGTAGCGGATACAATGAGCAGTTCTTC.